This T cell receptor beta chain was sequenced for a study of T cell responses to AZD1222 COVID-19 vaccine. Study outcomes and limitations: Females made up more of the donors, who were largely white British, and clonal diversity may have come out too low. Reports say nearly half of spike-specific TCRs go after unmutated variant regions. Elevations in Spike-specific TCR breadth and depth followed administration of two AZD1222 doses.

Profiling relied on immunoSEQ multiplex PCR, and the TCRdb table lists in-frame clones only, not all of them. The sample records 98,000 or so clones, 89% being singletons. Germline V lookup: CDR1 SEHNR, CDR2 FQNEAQ (reference sequence). The V end was cut by 1 base, the J end by 5 bases, with 5 bases between. The CDR3 has 13 residues. Concerning this clone: Its antigen is undetermined.

The receptor's source is an adult in good health. This sequence joins TRBV7-9 and TRBJ2-2, with D hard to call. The source material was peripheral blood, sampled on day 0 of MenACWY control vaccination. Here the CDR3 reads CASSLERTGELFF. The DNA of the CDR3 is TGTGCCAGCAGCTTAGAGAGGACCGGGGAGCTGTTTTTT.